This entry lists 13 T cell receptor beta chains sequenced from one sample in a study of T cells after yellow fever vaccination. TCRdb called the 5' RACE reads again in MiXCR, with one record for every CDR3 protein. The sample shows hundreds of thousands of distinct CDR3 sequences, roughly 13% of them seen only once. Sequences were derived from PBMCs, sampled on the day of the yellow fever booster vaccination. The receptors were gathered from a man younger than 40 who received the YFV17D yellow fever vaccine.

This chain connects TRBV12-5 to TRBJ2-1; 11 nucleotides agree with TRBD2. The CDR3 spans 15 residues. V shed 1 base and J 9 bases; nucleotides not matched to a gene: 5. Germline V gene lookup returns CDR1 LGHNT and CDR2 FRNRAP. DNA of the CDR3: TGTGCTAGTGGTTTGGGTAGCGGGAGGGCCTCTGAGCAGTTCTTC. This encodes CASGLGSGRASEQFF.

The rearrangement joins TRBV29-1 to TRBJ2-7, with a weak D call TRBD2 (6 bases). The CDR3 sequence is 14 residues long. Germline loops: CDR1 SQVTM, CDR2 ANQGSEA. The V and J ends lost 3 bases and 4 bases respectively, with 16 bases between them. DNA of the CDR3: TGCAGCGTTGAGGAGGGAACGGTACCTTACGAGCAGTACTTC. Translation gives CSVEEGTVPYEQYF.

This clonotype showed up just a few times. This rearrangement joins TRBV29-1 to TRBJ2-1; 7 positions match TRBD2. Trimming took 3 bases from V and 7 from J; bases not matched to a gene: 12. Germline V gene lookup returns CDR1 SQVTM and CDR2 ANQGSEA. This CDR3 spans 15 amino acids. CDR3 loop: CSVDQGVGTKNEQFF. CDR3 nucleotide sequence: TGCAGCGTTGATCAAGGAGTCGGGACTAAAAATGAGCAGTTCTTC.

The sample holds many counts of this clonotype. V and J are TRBV12-3 or TRBV12-4 and TRBJ2-7; tentatively, D is TRBD1 (6 bases). This CDR3 is built from 13 residues. V lost 7 bases and J lost 7, with 17 bases in between. The CDR3 protein is CASTPWDTGEQYF. Written as DNA, the CDR3 is TGTGCCAGCACCCCGTGGGACACGGGTGAGCAGTACTTC.

The chain links TRBV20-1 to TRBJ2-4, with D unclear. The V and J ends lost 3 bases and 2 bases respectively, with 17 bases between them. The CDR3 covers 16 residues. In germline, CDR1 is DFQATT, CDR2 SNEGSKA (reference sequence). This chain's CDR3 is CSARVGWSLTKNIQYF. CDR3 nucleotide sequence: TGCAGTGCTAGGGTAGGGTGGTCTCTTACCAAAAACATTCAGTACTTC.

J is TRBJ1-1 and V is TRBV28; maybe TRBD1 (6 bases). Germline V gene data show CDR1 as MDHEN and CDR2 as SYDVKM. V was clipped by 4 bases and J by 5 bases, with 17 bases between them. The CDR3 is made up of 15 amino acids. Written as DNA, the CDR3 is TGTGCCAGCAGTTCCGCCTGGGGCAGGGGAACTGAAGCTTTCTTT. It is translated as CASSSAWGRGTEAFF. Full variable domain (missing parts from reference TRBV28 and TRBJ1-1): DVKVTQSSRYLVKRTGEKVFLECVQDMDHENMFWYRQDPGLGLRLIYFSYDVKMKEKGDIPEGYSVSREKKERFSLILESASTNQTSMYLCASSSAWGRGTEAFFGQGTRLTVV.

This clonotype came up a few times. The V gene is TRBV27, the J gene TRBJ2-7, with 9 positions matching TRBD1. CDR1 and CDR2 from the germline V gene are MNHEY and SMNVEV (reference sequence). The length of the CDR3 is 15 residues. V dropped 6 bases and J dropped 4; count of bases not matched to a gene: 10. The CDR3 nucleotides are TGTGCCAGCAGCTCCACCCGGGACAGGGCATACGAGCAGTACTTC. Amino acid sequence: CASSSTRDRAYEQYF.

The J gene is TRBJ1-2, the V gene TRBV5-5, with D unresolved. V lost 1 base and J lost 0, with 7 bases in between. Germline values: CDR1 SGHKS, CDR2 YYEKEE (reference sequence). CDR3 length: 14 residues. In DNA form, the CDR3 reads TGTGCCAGCAGCTTGATGGGCCCTAACTATGGCTACACCTTC. Its protein is CASSLMGPNYGYTF.

The chain carries TRBV12-3 or TRBV12-4 and TRBJ1-5; no definite D call. Trimming left V 2 bases short and J 12 bases short, with 11 bases between. CDR3 size: 12 residues. In DNA, the CDR3 is TGTGCCAGCAGTTTAACCTCCTCCCTCCAGCATTTT. Its translation: CASSLTSSLQHF.

This chain joins TRBV7-9 and TRBJ1-6; TRBD1 agrees at 9 bases. The CDR3 covers 14 residues. Per the germline V gene, CDR1 is SEHNR and CDR2 is FQNEAQ (reference sequence). J lost 6 bases, V lost 5 bases, and 2 bases had no gene match. CDR3 DNA: TGTGCCAGCAGCGGGGGACAGGGTAATTCACCCCTCCACTTT. It specifies CASSGGQGNSPLHF.

The chain uses TRBV20-1 and TRBJ2-3, with D possibly being TRBD2 (6 bases). Between the trimmed V and J ends, which lost 2 bases and 0 bases, there was a span of 9 bases. This CDR3 comprises 14 residues. Germline V gene lookup returns CDR1 DFQATT and CDR2 SNEGSKA (reference sequence). The chain's CDR3 is CSARFRGSTDTQYF. The DNA for the CDR3 is TGCAGTGCTAGATTCCGGGGGAGCACAGATACGCAGTATTTT.

This clonotype was detected a few times. The chain carries TRBV12-3 or TRBV12-4 and TRBJ2-3; possible D gene TRBD2, 6 bases. V was clipped by 8 bases and J by 6 bases, with 24 bases between them. The CDR3 length is 16 residues. CDR3 sequence (DNA): TGTGCCAGCTCGCAAGAGAAAGCGGGCATGGGGGATACGCAGTATTTT. Translating gives CASSQEKAGMGDTQYF.

This clonotype showed up just a few times. The chain is built from TRBV24-1 and TRBJ2-1; D is perhaps TRBD1 or TRBD2 (5 bases each). V was pared by 4 bases and J by 6 bases, with 15 bases between. Germline loops: CDR1 KGHDR, CDR2 SFDVKD. This CDR3 is built from 15 residues. CDR3 protein: CATSDPGTARNEQFF. CDR3 coding DNA: TGTGCCACCAGTGACCCCGGGACCGCCCGCAATGAGCAGTTCTTC.